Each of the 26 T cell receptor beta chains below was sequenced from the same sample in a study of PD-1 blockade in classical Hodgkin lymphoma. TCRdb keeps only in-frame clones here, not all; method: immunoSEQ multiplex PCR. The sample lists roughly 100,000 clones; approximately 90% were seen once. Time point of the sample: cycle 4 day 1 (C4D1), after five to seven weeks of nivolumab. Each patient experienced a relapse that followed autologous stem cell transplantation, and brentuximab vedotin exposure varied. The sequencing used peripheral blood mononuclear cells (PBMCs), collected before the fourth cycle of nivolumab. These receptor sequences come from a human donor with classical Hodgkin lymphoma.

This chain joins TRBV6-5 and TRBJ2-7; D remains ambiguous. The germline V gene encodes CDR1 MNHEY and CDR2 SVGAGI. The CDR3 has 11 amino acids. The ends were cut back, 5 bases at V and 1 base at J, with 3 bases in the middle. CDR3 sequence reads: CASSQSYEQYF. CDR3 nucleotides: TGTGCCAGCAGTCAATCCTACGAGCAGTACTTC.

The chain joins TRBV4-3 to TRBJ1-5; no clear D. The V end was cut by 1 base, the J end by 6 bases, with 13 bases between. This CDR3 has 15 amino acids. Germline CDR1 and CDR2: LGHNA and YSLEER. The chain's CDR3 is CASSQVETLRQPQHF. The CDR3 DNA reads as TGCGCCAGCAGCCAAGTGGAGACATTACGTCAGCCCCAGCATTTT.

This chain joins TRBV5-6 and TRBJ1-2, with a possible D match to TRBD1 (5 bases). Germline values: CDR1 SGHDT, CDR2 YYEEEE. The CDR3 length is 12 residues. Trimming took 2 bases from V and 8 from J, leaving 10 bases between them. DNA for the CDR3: TGTGCCAGCAGCTTAAGGGGAGGGGGCTACACCTTC. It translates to CASSLRGGGYTF. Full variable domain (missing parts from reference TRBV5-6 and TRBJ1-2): DAGVTQSPTHLIKTRGQQVTLRCSPKSGHDTVSWYQQALGQGPQFIFQYYEEEERQRGNFPDRFSGHQFPNYSSELNVNALLLGDSALYLCASSLRGGGYTFGSGTRLTVV.

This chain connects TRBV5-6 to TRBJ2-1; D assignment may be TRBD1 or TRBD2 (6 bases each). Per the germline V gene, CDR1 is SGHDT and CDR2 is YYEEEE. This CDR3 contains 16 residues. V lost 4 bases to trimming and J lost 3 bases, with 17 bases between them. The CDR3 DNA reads TGTGCCAGCAGCATGACTACGGGGGCAGGCTACAATGAGCAGTTCTTC. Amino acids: CASSMTTGAGYNEQFF.

The chain's CDR3 is CASSPGLSYNEQFF. The CDR3, as DNA: TGTGCCAGCAGCCCGGGACTGTCCTACAATGAGCAGTTCTTC. This chain uses TRBV13 with TRBJ2-1; tentative D call: TRBD2 (6 bases). CDR3 length: 14 amino acids. Germline CDR1 is PRHDT and CDR2 is FYEKMQ (reference sequence). Trimming pared 5 bases from V and 1 base from J, leaving 9 bases between.

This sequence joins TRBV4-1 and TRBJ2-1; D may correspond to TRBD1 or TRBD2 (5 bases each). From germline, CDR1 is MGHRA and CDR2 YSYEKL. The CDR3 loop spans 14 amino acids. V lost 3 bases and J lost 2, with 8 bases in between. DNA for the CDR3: TGCGCCAGCAGCCAGGGGGTTACCTACAATGAGCAGTTCTTC. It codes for CASSQGVTYNEQFF.

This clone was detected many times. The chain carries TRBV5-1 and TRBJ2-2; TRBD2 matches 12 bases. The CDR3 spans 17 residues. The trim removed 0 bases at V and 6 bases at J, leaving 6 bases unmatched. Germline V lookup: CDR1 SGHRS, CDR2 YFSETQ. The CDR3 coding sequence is TGCGCCAGCAGCTTGGGACTAGCGGGAGAATTAGCCGGGGAGCTGTTTTTT. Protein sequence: CASSLGLAGELAGELFF.

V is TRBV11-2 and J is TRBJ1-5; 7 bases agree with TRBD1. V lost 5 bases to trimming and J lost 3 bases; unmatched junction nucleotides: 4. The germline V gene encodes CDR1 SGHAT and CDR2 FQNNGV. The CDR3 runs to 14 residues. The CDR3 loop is CASSPGQINQPQHF. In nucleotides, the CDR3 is TGTGCCAGCAGCCCGGGACAGATCAATCAGCCCCAGCATTTT.

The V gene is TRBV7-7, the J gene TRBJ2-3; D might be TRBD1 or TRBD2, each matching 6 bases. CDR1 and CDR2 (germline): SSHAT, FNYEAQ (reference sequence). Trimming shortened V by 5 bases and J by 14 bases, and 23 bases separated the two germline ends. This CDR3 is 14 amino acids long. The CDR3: CASSGSSAGGRRYF. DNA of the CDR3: TGTGCCAGCAGCGGAAGCTCGGCTGGGGGGCGGCGGTATTTT.

For the CDR3, the DNA is TGTGCCAGTAACCCTGGGGCCAACGTCCTGACTTTC. Amino acid sequence: CASNPGANVLTF. V gene TRBV19 combines with J gene TRBJ2-6; D remains ambiguous. The CDR3 length is 12 residues. The V end was cut by 7 bases, the J end by 2 bases, with 3 bases between. Germline-derived CDR1 and CDR2 are LNHDA and SQIVND (reference sequence). Based on the CDR3 plus reference TRBV19 and TRBJ2-6, the full variable domain is DGGITQSPKYLFRKEGQNVTLSCEQNLNHDAMYWYRQDPGQGLRLIYYSQIVNDFQKGDIAEGYSVSREKKESFPLTVTSAQKNPTAFYLCASNPGANVLTFGAGSRLTVL.

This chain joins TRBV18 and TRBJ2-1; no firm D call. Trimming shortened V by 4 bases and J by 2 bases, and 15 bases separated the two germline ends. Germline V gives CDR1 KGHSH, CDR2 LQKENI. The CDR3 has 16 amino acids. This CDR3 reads CASSLRATDAYNEQFF. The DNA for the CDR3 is TGTGCCAGCTCACTAAGGGCGACTGATGCCTACAATGAGCAGTTCTTC.

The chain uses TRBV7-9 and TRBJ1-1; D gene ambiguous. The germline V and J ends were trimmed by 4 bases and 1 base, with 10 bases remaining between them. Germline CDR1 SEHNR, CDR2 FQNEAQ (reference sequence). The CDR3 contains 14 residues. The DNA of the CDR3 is TGTGCCAGCAGCTCCCCAGTTGGGAACACTGAAGCTTTCTTT. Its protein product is CASSSPVGNTEAFF.

The CDR3 spells CASSERQGTTGGYTF. Written as DNA, the CDR3 is TGCGCCAGCAGTGAAAGGCAGGGAACTACGGGCGGCTACACCTTC. V usage is TRBV10-1 and J usage is TRBJ1-2; tentatively, D is TRBD1 (5 bases). CDR3 length: 15 residues. V was shortened by 3 bases and J by 8 bases, with 19 bases between the two germline ends. Germline lookup yields CDR1 WNHNN and CDR2 SYGVQD (reference sequence).

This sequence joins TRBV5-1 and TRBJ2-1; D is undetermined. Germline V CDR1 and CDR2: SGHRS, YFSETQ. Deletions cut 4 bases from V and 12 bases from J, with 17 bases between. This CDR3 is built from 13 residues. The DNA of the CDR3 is TGCGCCAGCAGCCCCGAACTCCTTCTTCGGCAGTTCTTC. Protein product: CASSPELLLRQFF.

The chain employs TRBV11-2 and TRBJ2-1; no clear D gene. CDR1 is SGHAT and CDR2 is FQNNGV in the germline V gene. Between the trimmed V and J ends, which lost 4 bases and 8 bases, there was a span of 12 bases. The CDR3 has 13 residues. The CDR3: CASSSLYRDEQFF. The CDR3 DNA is TGTGCCAGCAGCTCCCTATACCGCGATGAGCAGTTCTTC.

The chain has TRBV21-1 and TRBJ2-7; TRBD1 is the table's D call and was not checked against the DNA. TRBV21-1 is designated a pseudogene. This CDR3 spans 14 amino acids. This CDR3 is CASGGRDRWGEQYF. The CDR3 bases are TGTGCCAGCGGGGGACGGGACAGATGGGGCGAGCAGTACTTC.

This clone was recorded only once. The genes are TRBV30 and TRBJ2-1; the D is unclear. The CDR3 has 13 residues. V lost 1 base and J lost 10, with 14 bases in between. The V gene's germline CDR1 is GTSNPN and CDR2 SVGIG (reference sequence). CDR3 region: CAWSAHNEEEQFF. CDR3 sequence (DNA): TGTGCCTGGAGTGCCCACAACGAAGAAGAGCAGTTCTTC.

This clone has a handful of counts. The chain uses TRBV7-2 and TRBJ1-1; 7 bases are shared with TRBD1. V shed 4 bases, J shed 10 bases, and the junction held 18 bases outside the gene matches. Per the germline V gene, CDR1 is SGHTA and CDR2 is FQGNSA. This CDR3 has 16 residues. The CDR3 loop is CASSSTSSGTAGGAFF. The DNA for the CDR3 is TGTGCCAGCAGCTCCACGTCCTCCGGGACAGCTGGGGGAGCTTTCTTT.

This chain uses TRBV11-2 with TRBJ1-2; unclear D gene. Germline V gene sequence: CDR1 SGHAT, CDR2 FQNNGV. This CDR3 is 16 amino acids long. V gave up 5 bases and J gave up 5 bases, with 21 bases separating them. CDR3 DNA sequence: TGTGCCAGCAGCCCCGTGGAGGGAGGCCTTTTATATGGCTACACCTTC. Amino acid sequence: CASSPVEGGLLYGYTF.

In nucleotides, the CDR3 is TGTGCCAGCAGTTTCGGTAGCGGGAGGGCCCTCCAGGCAGATACGCAGTATTTT. Translating it yields CASSFGSGRALQADTQYF. The V gene is TRBV27, the J gene TRBJ2-3; 11 bases match TRBD2. Losses at the gene ends were 3 bases for V and 4 bases for J; bases not matched to a gene: 12. Looked up from germline, CDR1 is MNHEY and CDR2 is SMNVEV (reference sequence). The CDR3 contains 18 residues.

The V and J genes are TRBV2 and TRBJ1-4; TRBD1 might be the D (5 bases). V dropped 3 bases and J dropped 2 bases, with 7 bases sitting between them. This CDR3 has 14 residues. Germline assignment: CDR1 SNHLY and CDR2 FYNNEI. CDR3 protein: CASSEGLTNEKLFF. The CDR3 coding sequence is TGTGCCAGCAGTGAGGGGCTGACTAATGAAAAACTGTTTTTT.

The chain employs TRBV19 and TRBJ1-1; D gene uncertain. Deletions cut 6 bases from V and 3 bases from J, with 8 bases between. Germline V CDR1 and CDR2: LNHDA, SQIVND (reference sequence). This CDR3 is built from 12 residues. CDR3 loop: CASRTGHTEAFF. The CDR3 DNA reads TGTGCCAGTAGGACCGGACACACTGAAGCTTTCTTT.

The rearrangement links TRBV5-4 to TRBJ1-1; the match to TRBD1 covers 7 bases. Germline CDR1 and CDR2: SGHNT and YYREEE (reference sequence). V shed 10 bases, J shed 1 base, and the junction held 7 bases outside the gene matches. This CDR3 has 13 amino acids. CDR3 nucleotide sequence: TGTGCCGCCAAACAGGGGTCGAACACTGAAGCTTTCTTT. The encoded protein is CAAKQGSNTEAFF.

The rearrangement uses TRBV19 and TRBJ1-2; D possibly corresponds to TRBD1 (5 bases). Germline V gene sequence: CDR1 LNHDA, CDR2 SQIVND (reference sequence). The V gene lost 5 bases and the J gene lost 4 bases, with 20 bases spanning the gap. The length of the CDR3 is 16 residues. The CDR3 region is CASSGYYKGSAYGYTF. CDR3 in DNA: TGTGCCAGTAGTGGATATTATAAGGGGTCCGCCTATGGCTACACCTTC.

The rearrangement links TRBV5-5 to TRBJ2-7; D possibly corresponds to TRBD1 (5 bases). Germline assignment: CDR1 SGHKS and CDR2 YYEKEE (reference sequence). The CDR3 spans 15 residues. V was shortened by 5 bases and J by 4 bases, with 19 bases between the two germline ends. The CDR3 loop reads CASSIGGSPGYEQYF. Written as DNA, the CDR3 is TGTGCCAGCAGTATTGGCGGATCTCCAGGGTACGAGCAGTACTTC. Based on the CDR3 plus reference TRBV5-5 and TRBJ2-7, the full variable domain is DAGVTQSPTHLIKTRGQQVTLRCSPISGHKSVSWYQQVLGQGPQFIFQYYEKEERGRGNFPDRFSARQFPNYSSELNVNALLLGDSALYLCASSIGGSPGYEQYFGPGTRLTVT.

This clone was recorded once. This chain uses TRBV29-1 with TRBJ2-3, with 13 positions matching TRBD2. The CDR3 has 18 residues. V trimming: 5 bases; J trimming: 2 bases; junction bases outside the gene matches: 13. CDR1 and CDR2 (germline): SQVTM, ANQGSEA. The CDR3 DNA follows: TGCAGCGTTCTCCCCCCTCAACTAGCGGGAGGGGTCACAGATACGCAGTATTTT. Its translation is CSVLPPQLAGGVTDTQYF.